The TCR beta chain under discussion was sequenced for a study of CD8 T cells in ankylosing spondylitis. MiXCR, applied by TCRdb to the 5' RACE reads, yields one record per CDR3 protein. The data hold fewer than 250,000 distinct CDR3 sequences, with 20% to 30% observed a single time. V shed 5 bases and J shed 0 bases, with 8 bases lying between them. The CDR3 totals 13 residues. This clonotype showed up many times. The chain recombines TRBV12-3 or TRBV12-4 with TRBJ2-7; TRBD1 might be the D (5 bases). The sequencing sample was made of blood, either unsorted or a sorted T cell fraction (not recorded which). This sequence originates from a male donor with ankylosing spondylitis or in good health (not recorded which). CDR3 sequence (DNA): TGTGCCAGCAGTAGGGGAATCTCCTACGAGCAGTACTTC. Translated, it gives CASSRGISYEQYF.